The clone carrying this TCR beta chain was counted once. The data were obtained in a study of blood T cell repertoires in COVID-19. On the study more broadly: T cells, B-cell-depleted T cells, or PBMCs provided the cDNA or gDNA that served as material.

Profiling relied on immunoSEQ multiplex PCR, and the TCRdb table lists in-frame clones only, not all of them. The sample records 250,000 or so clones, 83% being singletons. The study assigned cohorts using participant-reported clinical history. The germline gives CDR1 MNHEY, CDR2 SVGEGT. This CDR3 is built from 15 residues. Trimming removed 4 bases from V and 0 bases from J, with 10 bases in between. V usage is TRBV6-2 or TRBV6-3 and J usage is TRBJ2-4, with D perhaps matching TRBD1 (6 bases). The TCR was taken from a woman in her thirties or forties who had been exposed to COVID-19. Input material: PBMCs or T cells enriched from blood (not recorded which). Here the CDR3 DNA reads TGTGCCAGCAGTTCTCAGGGGTTAGCCAAAAACATTCAGTACTTC. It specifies CASSSQGLAKNIQYF.